Listed below are T cell receptor beta chains from one sample, sequenced in a study of technical replicates of blood from a handful of donors. Assay used: immunoSEQ multiplex PCR; TCRdb lists only in-frame clones, some missing. The sample lists some 31,000 clones; around nine tenths were seen once. The material sequenced was PBMCs. The receptor source for this set is a human donor in good health. Some clones in this sample may be carry-over from other donors' samples. CDR3s include the opening cysteine and the closing phenylalanine or tryptophan. The order of the fields is D gene, J gene, V gene, clone size, CDR3 DNA, CDR3 protein. A D gene is named only where the DNA matches it firmly. The size entry is marked missing in some rows and otherwise reads once, few, many or a size class.

D gene: .; J gene: TRBJ2-7; V gene: TRBV12-5; clone size: .; CDR3 DNA: TGTGCTAGTGCCTTATTAGGAGCTGGGGAGCAGTACTTC; CDR3 protein: CASALLGAGEQYF
D gene: .; J gene: TRBJ2-7; V gene: TRBV11-1; clone size: .; CDR3 DNA: TGTGCCAGCAGCTTAGGCGAGGCCCCTGAGTTCTACGAGCAGTACTTC; CDR3 protein: CASSLGEAPEFYEQYF
D gene: .; J gene: TRBJ2-5; V gene: TRBV27; clone size: .; CDR3 DNA: TGTGCCAGCAGCCAGGGAGGAGAGACCCAGTACTTC; CDR3 protein: CASSQGGETQYF
D gene: TRBD1; J gene: TRBJ2-1; V gene: TRBV9; clone size: .; CDR3 DNA: TGTGCCAGCAGCCTAGGACAGGGGGCGTCGGTTGAGCAGTTCTTC; CDR3 protein: CASSLGQGASVEQFF
D gene: .; J gene: TRBJ1-3; V gene: TRBV11-1; clone size: .; CDR3 DNA: TGTGCCAGCAGCTCCAGGGGAGTTGGAAACACCATATATTTT; CDR3 protein: CASSSRGVGNTIYF
D gene: .; J gene: TRBJ1-2; V gene: TRBV4-3; clone size: .; CDR3 DNA: TGCGCCAGCAGCCTTCGCGGCAGTTCTAACTATGGCTACACCTTC; CDR3 protein: CASSLRGSSNYGYTF
D gene: .; J gene: TRBJ2-4; V gene: TRBV5-1; clone size: once; CDR3 DNA: TGCGCCAGCAGCCCCGAAAATATACGACAGGGAGCCTTAGGCTGGGGGGACAAAAACATTCAGTACTTC; CDR3 protein: CASSPENIRQGALGWGDKNIQYF
D gene: TRBD2; J gene: TRBJ2-3; V gene: TRBV6-1; clone size: .; CDR3 DNA: TGTGCCAGCAGGGCCGGGACTAGCGGGACAGATACGCAGTATTTT; CDR3 protein: CASRAGTSGTDTQYF
D gene: TRBD1; J gene: TRBJ2-1; V gene: TRBV2; clone size: .; CDR3 DNA: TGTGCCACCGTAAGCAGGGGGTGGGGCAATGAGCAGTTCTTC; CDR3 protein: CATVSRGWGNEQFF
D gene: .; J gene: TRBJ1-5; V gene: TRBV7-8; clone size: once; CDR3 DNA: TGTGCCAGCAGCTTAGCCCCAGGTACCCAGCCCCAGCATTTT; CDR3 protein: CASSLAPGTQPQHF
D gene: .; J gene: TRBJ1-1; V gene: TRBV25-1; clone size: .; CDR3 DNA: TGTGCCAGCAGTGGTGGCAGGCGACCTGAAGCTTTCTTT; CDR3 protein: CASSGGRRPEAFF
D gene: .; J gene: TRBJ2-7; V gene: TRBV4-3; clone size: .; CDR3 DNA: TGCGCCAGCAGCCAAGATTCGGTCTCCTACGAGCAGTACTTC; CDR3 protein: CASSQDSVSYEQYF
D gene: TRBD1; J gene: TRBJ2-7; V gene: TRBV5-1; clone size: .; CDR3 DNA: TGCGCCAGCAGCCCCCTGGGACAGTGGCCCGCCTACGAGCAGTACTTC; CDR3 protein: CASSPLGQWPAYEQYF
D gene: TRBD2; J gene: TRBJ2-7; V gene: TRBV7-2; clone size: .; CDR3 DNA: TGTGCCAGCAGCTTAAGGTTGGCGGGGGGATCCGAGCAGTACTTC; CDR3 protein: CASSLRLAGGSEQYF
D gene: .; J gene: TRBJ1-6; V gene: TRBV10-3; clone size: .; CDR3 DNA: TGTGCCGTCAGGGCAGTGGAGAATTCACCCCTCCACTTT; CDR3 protein: CAVRAVENSPLHF
D gene: TRBD1; J gene: TRBJ2-3; V gene: TRBV5-1; clone size: .; CDR3 DNA: TGCGCCAGCAGCTTTACTGGACAGGAGTTCACAGATACGCAGTATTTT; CDR3 protein: CASSFTGQEFTDTQYF
D gene: .; J gene: TRBJ1-4; V gene: TRBV5-1; clone size: .; CDR3 DNA: TGCGCCAGCAGCTTGTTCTCACCCGAAGGGGGTCTGTTTTTT; CDR3 protein: CASSLFSPEGGLFF